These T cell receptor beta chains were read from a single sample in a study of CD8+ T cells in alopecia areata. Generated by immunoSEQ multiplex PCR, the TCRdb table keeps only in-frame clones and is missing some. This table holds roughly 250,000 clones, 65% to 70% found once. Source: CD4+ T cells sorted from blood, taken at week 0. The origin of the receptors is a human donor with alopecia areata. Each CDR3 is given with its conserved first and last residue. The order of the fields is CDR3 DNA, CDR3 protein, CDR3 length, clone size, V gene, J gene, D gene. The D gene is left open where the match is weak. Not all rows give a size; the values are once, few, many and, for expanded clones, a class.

cdr3_nt: TGCAGTGCCGGGGGGGCGAATGAGCAGTTCTTC
cdr3_aa: CSAGGANEQFF
cdr3_length: 11
clone_size: few
v_call: TRBV20-1
j_call: TRBJ2-1
d_call: TRBD2

cdr3_nt: TGTGCCAGCAGGTACGGACAGGGGAACACAGATACGCAGTATTTT
cdr3_aa: CASRYGQGNTDTQYF
cdr3_length: 15
clone_size: -
v_call: TRBV9
j_call: TRBJ2-3
d_call: TRBD1

cdr3_nt: TGTGCCACCAGCACCCCTGCAGGGCAGACAAATCAGCCCCAGCATTTT
cdr3_aa: CATSTPAGQTNQPQHF
cdr3_length: 16
clone_size: -
v_call: TRBV15
j_call: TRBJ1-5
d_call: -

cdr3_nt: TGTGCCTGGAACCGGGGCGGATTAATGAACACTGAAGCTTTCTTT
cdr3_aa: CAWNRGGLMNTEAFF
cdr3_length: 15
clone_size: -
v_call: TRBV30
j_call: TRBJ1-1
d_call: -

cdr3_nt: TGCGCCAGCAGCCAAGACGGGTGGGGAGGCTACACCTTC
cdr3_aa: CASSQDGWGGYTF
cdr3_length: 13
clone_size: -
v_call: TRBV4-1
j_call: TRBJ1-2
d_call: -

cdr3_nt: TGTGCCAGCAGGGACCCTCGGGGCTACACCTTC
cdr3_aa: CASRDPRGYTF
cdr3_length: 11
clone_size: -
v_call: TRBV6-1
j_call: TRBJ1-2
d_call: -

cdr3_nt: TGTGCCAGCAGCACCTCAAAGCCCCGAGGGGATACGCAGTATTTT
cdr3_aa: CASSTSKPRGDTQYF
cdr3_length: 15
clone_size: -
v_call: TRBV7-2
j_call: TRBJ2-3
d_call: -

cdr3_nt: TGCAGCGCCGGACAGGCGCTGAACACTGAAGCTTTCTTT
cdr3_aa: CSAGQALNTEAFF
cdr3_length: 13
clone_size: -
v_call: TRBV29-1
j_call: TRBJ1-1
d_call: TRBD1

cdr3_nt: TGCAGTGCTTCAGGGGGTGAGCAGTTCTTC
cdr3_aa: CSASGGEQFF
cdr3_length: 10
clone_size: -
v_call: TRBV20-1
j_call: TRBJ2-1
d_call: TRBD1

cdr3_nt: TGTGCCAGCAGCTTGGACAGGGCAAAGACCCAGTACTTC
cdr3_aa: CASSLDRAKTQYF
cdr3_length: 13
clone_size: -
v_call: TRBV5-4
j_call: TRBJ2-5
d_call: -

cdr3_nt: TGCGCCAGCAGCTGGAATACGGAAGAGACCCAGTACTTC
cdr3_aa: CASSWNTEETQYF
cdr3_length: 13
clone_size: once
v_call: TRBV5-1
j_call: TRBJ2-5
d_call: -

cdr3_nt: TGTGCCAGCAGCCCGACAGGGCTCCAAGAGACCCAGTACTTC
cdr3_aa: CASSPTGLQETQYF
cdr3_length: 14
clone_size: few
v_call: TRBV11-2
j_call: TRBJ2-5
d_call: TRBD1

cdr3_nt: TGCGCCAGCAGCTTAACGAGCATCAACTACGAGCAGTACTTC
cdr3_aa: CASSLTSINYEQYF
cdr3_length: 14
clone_size: -
v_call: TRBV5-1
j_call: TRBJ2-7
d_call: -

cdr3_nt: TGTGCCAGCAGGCACCCGGGACAACACACTGAAGCTTTCTTT
cdr3_aa: CASRHPGQHTEAFF
cdr3_length: 14
clone_size: -
v_call: TRBV27
j_call: TRBJ1-1
d_call: -

cdr3_nt: TGTGCCAGCAGCCAAGGACACCGGGGGGTCCAAGAGACCCAGTACTTC
cdr3_aa: CASSQGHRGVQETQYF
cdr3_length: 16
clone_size: few
v_call: TRBV4-2
j_call: TRBJ2-5
d_call: TRBD2

cdr3_nt: TGTGCCAGTAGACTGGACAGGGGATGGACCGGGGAGCTGTTTTTT
cdr3_aa: CASRLDRGWTGELFF
cdr3_length: 15
clone_size: -
v_call: TRBV19
j_call: TRBJ2-2
d_call: TRBD1

cdr3_nt: TGTGCCAGCAGTGCGCTCACAGATACGCAGTATTTT
cdr3_aa: CASSALTDTQYF
cdr3_length: 12
clone_size: -
v_call: TRBV2
j_call: TRBJ2-3
d_call: -

cdr3_nt: TGCGCCAGCAGCCCTGGACTAGCGGGGGAGCAGTACTTC
cdr3_aa: CASSPGLAGEQYF
cdr3_length: 13
clone_size: -
v_call: TRBV5-1
j_call: TRBJ2-7
d_call: TRBD2

cdr3_nt: TGCAGCGTTGCACTTGACAGGGTTAAGGGGCCCCAGCATTTT
cdr3_aa: CSVALDRVKGPQHF
cdr3_length: 14
clone_size: -
v_call: TRBV29-1
j_call: TRBJ1-5
d_call: TRBD1

cdr3_nt: TGCGCCAGCAGCTCGGACAGGGGGAGCTATGGCTACACCTTC
cdr3_aa: CASSSDRGSYGYTF
cdr3_length: 14
clone_size: -
v_call: TRBV5-1
j_call: TRBJ1-2
d_call: TRBD1

cdr3_nt: TGTGCCAGCACCCAGGGGGCGTTGAGCTATGGCTACACCTTC
cdr3_aa: CASTQGALSYGYTF
cdr3_length: 14
clone_size: few
v_call: TRBV9
j_call: TRBJ1-2
d_call: TRBD1

cdr3_nt: TGTGCCAGCAGCCCCCCGGGGACTACGATAGCCGATGAGCAGTTCTTC
cdr3_aa: CASSPPGTTIADEQFF
cdr3_length: 16
clone_size: -
v_call: TRBV7-2
j_call: TRBJ2-1
d_call: TRBD2

cdr3_nt: TGTGCCAGCAGCTTAGCAGGGGGCGATTCACCCCTCCACTTT
cdr3_aa: CASSLAGGDSPLHF
cdr3_length: 14
clone_size: -
v_call: TRBV11-2
j_call: TRBJ1-6
d_call: TRBD1

cdr3_nt: TGTGCCACCAGCAGAGATCGGCGGGGGATCGACGAGCAGTACTTC
cdr3_aa: CATSRDRRGIDEQYF
cdr3_length: 15
clone_size: -
v_call: TRBV15
j_call: TRBJ2-7
d_call: TRBD2

cdr3_nt: TGCGCCAGCAGCCAAGTAAGGGGAGCTAACTATGGCTACACCTTC
cdr3_aa: CASSQVRGANYGYTF
cdr3_length: 15
clone_size: few
v_call: TRBV4-3
j_call: TRBJ1-2
d_call: -